This T cell receptor (beta chain) comes out of a study of blood T cells in healthy people across ages. Study-level findings and limits: Higher diversity and more naive CD4+ cells were features of long-lived donors, compared to aged donors. Estimates drawn from one million T cells were deemed to understate diversity.

Researchers report isolating at least 6 million PBMCs per sample. Remarks on this clonotype: The antigen remains unidentified.

This CDR3 has 14 residues. V was clipped by 6 bases and J by 3 bases; unmatched bases: 10. CDR1 SQVTM and CDR2 ANQGSEA come from the germline V gene. For the second PCR, which ran for 7 to 11 cycles, a sample-barcoded 5' primer and a J-beta primer mix were used. Each CDR3 protein gets one entry after TCRdb re-called the 5' RACE reads with MiXCR. This sample has 1.5 million to 2 million distinct CDR3 sequences, with approximately 39% found just once. The sequence was collected from a human donor in good health. Sequences were obtained from blood. The chain links TRBV29-1 to TRBJ1-2; 7 nucleotides match TRBD1. In nucleotides, the CDR3 is TGCAGCGTCCGTACGACAGGGTCGGACTATGGCTACACCTTC. It is translated as CSVRTTGSDYGYTF.